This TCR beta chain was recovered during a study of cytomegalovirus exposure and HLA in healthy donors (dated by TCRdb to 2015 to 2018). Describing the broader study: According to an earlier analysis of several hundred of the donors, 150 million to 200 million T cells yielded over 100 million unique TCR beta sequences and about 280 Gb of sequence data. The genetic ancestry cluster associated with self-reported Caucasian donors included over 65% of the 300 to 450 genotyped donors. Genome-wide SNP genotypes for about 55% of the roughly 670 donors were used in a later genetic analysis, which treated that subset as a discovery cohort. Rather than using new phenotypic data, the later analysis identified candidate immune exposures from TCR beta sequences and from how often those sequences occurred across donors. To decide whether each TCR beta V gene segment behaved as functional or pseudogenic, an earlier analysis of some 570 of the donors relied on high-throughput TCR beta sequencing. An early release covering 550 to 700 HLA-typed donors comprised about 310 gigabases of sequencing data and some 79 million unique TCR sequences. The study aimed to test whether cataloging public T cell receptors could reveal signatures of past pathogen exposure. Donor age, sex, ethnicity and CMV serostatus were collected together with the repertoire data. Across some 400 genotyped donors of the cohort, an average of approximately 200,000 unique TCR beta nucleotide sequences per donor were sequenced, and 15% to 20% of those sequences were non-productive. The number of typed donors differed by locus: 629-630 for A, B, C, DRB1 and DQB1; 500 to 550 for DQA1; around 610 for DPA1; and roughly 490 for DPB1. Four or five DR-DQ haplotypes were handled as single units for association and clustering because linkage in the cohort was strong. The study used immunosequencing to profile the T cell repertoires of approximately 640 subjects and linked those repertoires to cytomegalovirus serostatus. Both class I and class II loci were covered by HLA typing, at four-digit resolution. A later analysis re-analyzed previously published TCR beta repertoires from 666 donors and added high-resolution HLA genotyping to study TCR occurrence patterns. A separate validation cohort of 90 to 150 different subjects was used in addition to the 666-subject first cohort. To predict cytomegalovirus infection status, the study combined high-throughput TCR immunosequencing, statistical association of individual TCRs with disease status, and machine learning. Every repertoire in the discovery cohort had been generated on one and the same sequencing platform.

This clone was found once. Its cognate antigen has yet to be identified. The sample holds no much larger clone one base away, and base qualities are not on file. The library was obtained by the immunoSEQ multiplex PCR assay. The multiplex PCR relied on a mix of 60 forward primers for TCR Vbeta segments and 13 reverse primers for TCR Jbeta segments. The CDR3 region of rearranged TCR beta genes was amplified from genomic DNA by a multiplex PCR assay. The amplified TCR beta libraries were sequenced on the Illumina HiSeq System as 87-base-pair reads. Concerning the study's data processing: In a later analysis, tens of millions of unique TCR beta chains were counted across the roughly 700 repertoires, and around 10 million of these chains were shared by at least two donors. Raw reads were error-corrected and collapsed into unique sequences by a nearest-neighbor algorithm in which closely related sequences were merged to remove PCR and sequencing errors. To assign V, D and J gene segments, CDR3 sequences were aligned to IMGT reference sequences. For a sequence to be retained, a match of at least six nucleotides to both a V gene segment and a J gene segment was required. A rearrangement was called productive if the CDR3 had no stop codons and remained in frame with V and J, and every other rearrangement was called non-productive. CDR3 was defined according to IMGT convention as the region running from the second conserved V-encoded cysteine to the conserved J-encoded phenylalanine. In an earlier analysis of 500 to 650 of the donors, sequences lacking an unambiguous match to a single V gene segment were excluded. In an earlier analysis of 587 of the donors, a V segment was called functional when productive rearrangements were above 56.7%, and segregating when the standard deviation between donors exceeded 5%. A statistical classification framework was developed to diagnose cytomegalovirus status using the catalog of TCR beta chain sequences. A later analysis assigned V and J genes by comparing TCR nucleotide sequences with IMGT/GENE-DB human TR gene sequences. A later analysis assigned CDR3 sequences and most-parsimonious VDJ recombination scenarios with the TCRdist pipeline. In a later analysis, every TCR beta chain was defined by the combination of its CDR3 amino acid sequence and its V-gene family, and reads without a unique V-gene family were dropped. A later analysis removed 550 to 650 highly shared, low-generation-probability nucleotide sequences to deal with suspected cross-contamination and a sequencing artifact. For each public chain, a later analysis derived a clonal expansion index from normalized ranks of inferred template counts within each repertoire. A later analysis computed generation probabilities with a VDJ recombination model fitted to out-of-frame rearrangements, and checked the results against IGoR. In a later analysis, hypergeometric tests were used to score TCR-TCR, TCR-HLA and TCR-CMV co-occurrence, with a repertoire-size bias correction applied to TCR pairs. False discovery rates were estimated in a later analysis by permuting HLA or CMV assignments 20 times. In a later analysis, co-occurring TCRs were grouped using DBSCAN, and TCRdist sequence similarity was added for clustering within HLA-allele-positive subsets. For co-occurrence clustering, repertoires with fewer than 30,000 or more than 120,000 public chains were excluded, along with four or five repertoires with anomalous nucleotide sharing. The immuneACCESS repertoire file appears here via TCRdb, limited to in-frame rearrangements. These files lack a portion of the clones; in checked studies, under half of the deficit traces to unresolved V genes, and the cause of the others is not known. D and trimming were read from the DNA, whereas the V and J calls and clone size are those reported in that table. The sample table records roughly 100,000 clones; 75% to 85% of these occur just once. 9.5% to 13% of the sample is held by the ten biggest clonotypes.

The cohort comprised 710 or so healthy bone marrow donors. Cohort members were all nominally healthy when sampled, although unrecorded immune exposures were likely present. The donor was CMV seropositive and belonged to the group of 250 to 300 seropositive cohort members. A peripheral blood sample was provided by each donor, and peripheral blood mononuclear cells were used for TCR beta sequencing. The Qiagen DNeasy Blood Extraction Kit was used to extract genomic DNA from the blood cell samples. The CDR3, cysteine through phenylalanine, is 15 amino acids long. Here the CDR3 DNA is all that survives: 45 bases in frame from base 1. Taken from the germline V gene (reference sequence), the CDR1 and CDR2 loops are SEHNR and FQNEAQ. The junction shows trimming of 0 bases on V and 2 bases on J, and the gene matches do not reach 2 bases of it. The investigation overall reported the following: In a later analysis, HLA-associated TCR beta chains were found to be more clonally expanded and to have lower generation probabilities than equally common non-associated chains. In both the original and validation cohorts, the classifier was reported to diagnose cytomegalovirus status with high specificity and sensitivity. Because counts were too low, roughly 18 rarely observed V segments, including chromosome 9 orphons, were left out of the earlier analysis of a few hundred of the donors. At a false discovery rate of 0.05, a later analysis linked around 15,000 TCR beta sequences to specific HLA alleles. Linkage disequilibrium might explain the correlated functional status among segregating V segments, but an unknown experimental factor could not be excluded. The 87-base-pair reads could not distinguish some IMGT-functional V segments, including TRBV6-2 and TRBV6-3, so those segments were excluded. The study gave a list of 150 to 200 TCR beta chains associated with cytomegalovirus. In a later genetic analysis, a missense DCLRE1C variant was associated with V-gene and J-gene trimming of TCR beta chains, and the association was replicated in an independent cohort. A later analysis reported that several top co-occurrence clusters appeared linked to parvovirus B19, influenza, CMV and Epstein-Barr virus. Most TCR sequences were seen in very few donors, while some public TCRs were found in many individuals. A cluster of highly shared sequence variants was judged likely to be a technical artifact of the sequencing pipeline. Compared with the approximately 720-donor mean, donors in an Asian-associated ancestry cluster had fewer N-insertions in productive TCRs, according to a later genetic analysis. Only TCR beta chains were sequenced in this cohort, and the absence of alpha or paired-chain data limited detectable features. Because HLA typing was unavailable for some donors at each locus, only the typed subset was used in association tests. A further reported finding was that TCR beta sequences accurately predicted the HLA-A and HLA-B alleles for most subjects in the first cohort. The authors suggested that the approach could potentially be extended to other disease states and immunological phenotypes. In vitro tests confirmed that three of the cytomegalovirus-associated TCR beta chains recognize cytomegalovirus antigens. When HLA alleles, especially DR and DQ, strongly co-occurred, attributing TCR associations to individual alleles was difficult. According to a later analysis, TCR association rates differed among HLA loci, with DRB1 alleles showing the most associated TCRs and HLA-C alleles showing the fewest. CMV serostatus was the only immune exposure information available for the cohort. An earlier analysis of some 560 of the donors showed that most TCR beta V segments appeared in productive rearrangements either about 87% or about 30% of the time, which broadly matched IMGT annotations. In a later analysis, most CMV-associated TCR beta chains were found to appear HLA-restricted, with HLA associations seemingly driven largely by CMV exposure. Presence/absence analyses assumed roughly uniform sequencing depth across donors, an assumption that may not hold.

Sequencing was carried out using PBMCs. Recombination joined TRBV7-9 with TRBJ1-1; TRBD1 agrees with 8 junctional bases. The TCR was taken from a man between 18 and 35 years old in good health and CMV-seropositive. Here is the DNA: TGTGCCAGCAGCTTAGCGACAGGGGCTAACACTGAAGCTTTCTTT. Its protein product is CASSLATGANTEAFF.